This section outlines one T cell receptor (beta chain) sequence together with its context. Its specificity is unknown. Orbital computed tomography and thyroid ultrasound, together with serum TRAb and thyroxine and clinical symptoms, were used for diagnoses. With V trimmed by 3 bases and J by 8 bases, 8 bases remained unmatched. The CDR3 totals 15 residues. TCR beta CDR3 region amplification was performed from RNA transcripts. Carried out on the TCR CDR3, a first-round RT-PCR used the HTBI primer set. TCRdb used MiXCR to reprocess the multiplex PCR reads, holding one entry per CDR3 protein. The sample has about 410,000 distinct CDR3 sequences, about 14% seen once. The data stem from a study of T cells in Graves' hyperthyroidism and ophthalmopathy. Study-wide findings and caveats: Most clonotypes expanded in the thyroid (above 0.001) were also present in blood. A 13 V-J model separated ophthalmopathy from stable hyperthyroidism.

The chain combines TRBV12-3 or TRBV12-4 with TRBJ2-1; 9 bases fit TRBD1. The clonotype comes from a young woman with Graves' ophthalmopathy. Sample: blood. CDR3 in amino acids: CASSFRGQGLDEQFF. The DNA of the CDR3 is TGTGCCAGCAGTTTTAGAGGACAGGGGTTGGATGAGCAGTTCTTC.